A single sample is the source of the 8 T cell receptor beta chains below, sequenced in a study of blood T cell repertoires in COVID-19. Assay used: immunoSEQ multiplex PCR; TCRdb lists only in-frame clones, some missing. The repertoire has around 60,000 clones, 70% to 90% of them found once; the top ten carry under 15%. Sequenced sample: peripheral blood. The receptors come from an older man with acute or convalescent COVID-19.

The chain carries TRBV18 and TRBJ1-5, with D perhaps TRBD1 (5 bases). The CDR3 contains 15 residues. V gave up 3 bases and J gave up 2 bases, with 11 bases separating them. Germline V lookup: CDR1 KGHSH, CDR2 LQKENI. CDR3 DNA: TGTGCCAGCTCACCCGACTCGACAGGCAATCAGCCCCAGCATTTT. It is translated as CASSPDSTGNQPQHF.

The CDR3 sequence: CASSLPSGTGKYEQYF. The CDR3 region has the DNA TGTGCCAGCAGCCTACCCTCCGGGACAGGGAAATACGAGCAGTACTTC. This rearrangement joins TRBV11-2 to TRBJ2-7, with TRBD1 matching over 9 bases. V lost 5 bases, J lost 4 bases, and 12 bases stayed unmatched. The CDR3 consists of 16 residues. Germline V gene data show CDR1 as SGHAT and CDR2 as FQNNGV.

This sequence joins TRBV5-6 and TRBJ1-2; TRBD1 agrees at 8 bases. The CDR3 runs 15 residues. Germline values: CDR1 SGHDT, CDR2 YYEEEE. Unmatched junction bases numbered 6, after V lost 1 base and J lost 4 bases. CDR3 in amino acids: CASSLRPDRGYGYTF. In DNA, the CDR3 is TGTGCCAGCAGCTTGAGGCCTGACAGGGGCTATGGCTACACCTTC. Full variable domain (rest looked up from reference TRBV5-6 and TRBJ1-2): DAGVTQSPTHLIKTRGQQVTLRCSPKSGHDTVSWYQQALGQGPQFIFQYYEEEERQRGNFPDRFSGHQFPNYSSELNVNALLLGDSALYLCASSLRPDRGYGYTFGSGTRLTVV.

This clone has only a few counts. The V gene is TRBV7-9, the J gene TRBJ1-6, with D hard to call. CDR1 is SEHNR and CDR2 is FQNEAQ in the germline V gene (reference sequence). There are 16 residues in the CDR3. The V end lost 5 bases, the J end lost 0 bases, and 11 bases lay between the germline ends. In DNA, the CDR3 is TGTGCCAGCAGCCCCGGTACGAGCTCCTATAATTCACCCCTCCACTTT. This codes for CASSPGTSSYNSPLHF.

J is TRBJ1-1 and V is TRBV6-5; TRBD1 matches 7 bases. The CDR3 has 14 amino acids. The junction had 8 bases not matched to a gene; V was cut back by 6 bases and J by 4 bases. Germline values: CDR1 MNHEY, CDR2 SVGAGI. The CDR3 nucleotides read TGTGCCAGCAGGACAGGGCGAGTTGTCACTGAAGCTTTCTTT. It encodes CASRTGRVVTEAFF.

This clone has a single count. Here the CDR3 DNA reads TGTGCCAGCACTCGATCGGGACACACAAATTCACCCCTCCACTTT. Translated, it gives CASTRSGHTNSPLHF. J is TRBJ1-6 and V is TRBV27, with D possibly TRBD1 on 6 matching bases. The V end lost 7 bases, the J end lost 7 bases, and 17 bases lay between the germline ends. This CDR3 has 15 amino acids. Germline assignment: CDR1 MNHEY and CDR2 SMNVEV (reference sequence).

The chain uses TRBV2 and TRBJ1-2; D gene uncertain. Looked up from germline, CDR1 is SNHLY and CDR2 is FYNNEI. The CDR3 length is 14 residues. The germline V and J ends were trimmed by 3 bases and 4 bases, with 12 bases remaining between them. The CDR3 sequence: CASSEIGSIYGYTF. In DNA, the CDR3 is TGTGCCAGCAGTGAGATAGGGAGCATCTATGGCTACACCTTC. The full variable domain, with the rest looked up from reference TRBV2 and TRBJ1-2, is EPEVTQTPSHQVTQMGQEVILRCVPISNHLYFYWYRQILGQKVEFLVSFYNNEISEKSEIFDDQFSVERPDGSNFTLKIRSTKLEDSAMYFCASSEIGSIYGYTFGSGTRLTVV.

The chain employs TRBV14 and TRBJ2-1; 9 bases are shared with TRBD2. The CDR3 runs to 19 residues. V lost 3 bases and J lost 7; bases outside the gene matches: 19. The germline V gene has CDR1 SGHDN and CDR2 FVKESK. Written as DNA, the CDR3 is TGTGCCAGCAGCCAGAAAGCGGGGGGCCGACGTTCGCTTAGGAATGAGCAGTTCTTC. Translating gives CASSQKAGGRRSLRNEQFF.